This TCR beta chain was documented in a study of T cells in localized non-small cell lung cancer. Findings of the study overall: Compared with tumor, uninvolved adjacent lung displayed greater T cell clonality, ranking highest overall. A median of around 58 clones ranked among the top 100 in tumor appeared in adjacent lung. Sequencing covered just one tumor region, so heterogeneity cannot be ruled out.

V lost 2 bases and J lost 3, with 13 bases in between. In germline, CDR1 is ENHRY, CDR2 SYGVKD. This CDR3 comprises 16 residues. This table comes from immunoSEQ multiplex PCR, and its TCRdb copy is limited to in-frame clones, with some not included. Altogether roughly 9,900 clones are present, approximately 90% being singletons, with the ten largest covering about 7.5%. Of note for this clone: The antigen is not known.

The sample in question was peripheral blood, obtained before any cancer treatment. The chain combines TRBV10-3 with TRBJ1-4; unclear D gene. This TCR came from a woman aged 35-75 years with stage I squamous cell lung carcinoma. For the CDR3, the DNA is TGTGCCATCAGTGAGCCGCCCGGTTCTTCTAATGAAAAACTGTTTTTT. It encodes CAISEPPGSSNEKLFF.